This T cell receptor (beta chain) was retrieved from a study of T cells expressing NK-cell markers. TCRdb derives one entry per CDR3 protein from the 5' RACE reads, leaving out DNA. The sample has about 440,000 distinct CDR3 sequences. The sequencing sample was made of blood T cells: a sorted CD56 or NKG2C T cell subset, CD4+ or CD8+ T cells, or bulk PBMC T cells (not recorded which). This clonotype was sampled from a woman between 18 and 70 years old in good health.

The CDR3 protein is CSASSLSGRSSYEQYF. This chain joins TRBV20-1 and TRBJ2-7; the D call of TRBD1 rests on TCRdb alone, since no DNA is present to check it. The CDR3 extends over 16 amino acids. In germline, CDR1 is DFQATT, CDR2 SNEGSKA (reference sequence).